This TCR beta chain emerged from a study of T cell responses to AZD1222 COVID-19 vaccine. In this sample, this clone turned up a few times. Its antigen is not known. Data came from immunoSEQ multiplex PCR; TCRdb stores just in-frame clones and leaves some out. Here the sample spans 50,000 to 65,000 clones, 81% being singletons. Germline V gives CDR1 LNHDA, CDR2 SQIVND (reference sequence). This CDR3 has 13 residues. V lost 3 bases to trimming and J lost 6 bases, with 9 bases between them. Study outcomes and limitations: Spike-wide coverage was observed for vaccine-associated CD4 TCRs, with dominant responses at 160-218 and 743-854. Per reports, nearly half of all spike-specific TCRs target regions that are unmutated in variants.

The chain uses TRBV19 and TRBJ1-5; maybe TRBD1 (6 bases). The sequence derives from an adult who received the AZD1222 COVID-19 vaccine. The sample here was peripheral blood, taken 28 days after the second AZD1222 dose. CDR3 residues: CASSIEGGQPQHF. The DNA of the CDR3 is TGTGCCAGTAGTATCGAGGGGGGTCAGCCCCAGCATTTT.